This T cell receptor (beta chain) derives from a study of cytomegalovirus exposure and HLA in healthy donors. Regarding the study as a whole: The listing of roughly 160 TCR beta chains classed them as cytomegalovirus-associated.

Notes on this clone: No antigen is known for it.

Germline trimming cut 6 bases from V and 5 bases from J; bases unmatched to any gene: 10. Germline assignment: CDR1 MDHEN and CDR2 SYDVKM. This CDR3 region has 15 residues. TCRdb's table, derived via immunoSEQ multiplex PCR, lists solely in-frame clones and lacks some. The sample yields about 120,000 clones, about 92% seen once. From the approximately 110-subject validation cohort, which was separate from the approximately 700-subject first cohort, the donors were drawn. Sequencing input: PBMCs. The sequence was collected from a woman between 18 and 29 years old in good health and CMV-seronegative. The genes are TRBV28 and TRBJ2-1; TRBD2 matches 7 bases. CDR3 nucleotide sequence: TGTGCCAGCAGCCCAACCTGGGGGGGGGACAATGAGCAGTTCTTC. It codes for CASSPTWGGDNEQFF.